The T cell receptor (beta chain) under discussion was sequenced for a study of cytomegalovirus exposure and HLA in healthy donors. The wider study: The 120 validation repertoires, a later analysis reported, used the same platform as the 600 to 850 repertoires from the first cohort.

Regarding the study as a whole: Overall, roughly 160 TCR beta chains were annotated as cytomegalovirus-associated. Rare TCR sequences dominated, though some public TCRs recurred in many donors.

This CDR3 is built from 12 residues. Trimming left V 3 bases short and J 7 bases short, with 9 bases between. Germline CDR1 and CDR2: MNHNS and SASEGT. Method: immunoSEQ multiplex PCR; TCRdb's copy keeps in-frame clones and lacks some. The data contain roughly 330,000 clones, roughly 90% of them singletons. In regard to this clone: Its antigen remains unknown.

The donors were part of the roughly 120-subject validation cohort, which stood apart from the approximately 630-subject first cohort. This clonotype originated in a woman under 40 in good health and CMV-seropositive. The rearrangement uses TRBV6-1 and TRBJ1-2; tentative D call: TRBD1 (5 bases). Source material: PBMCs. In DNA form, the CDR3 reads TGTGCCAGCAGTGATGGGGGGTTTGGCTACACCTTC. It is translated as CASSDGGFGYTF.